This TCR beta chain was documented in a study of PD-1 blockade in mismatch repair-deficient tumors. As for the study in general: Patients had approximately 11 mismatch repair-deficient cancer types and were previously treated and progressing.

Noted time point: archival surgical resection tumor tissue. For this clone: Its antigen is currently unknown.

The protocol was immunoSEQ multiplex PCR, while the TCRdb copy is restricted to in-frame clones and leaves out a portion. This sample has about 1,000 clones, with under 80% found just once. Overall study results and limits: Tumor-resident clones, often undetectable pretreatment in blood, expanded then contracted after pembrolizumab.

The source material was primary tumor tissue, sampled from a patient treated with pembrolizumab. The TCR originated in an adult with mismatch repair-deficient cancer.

The CDR3 region is CASSDNQGAFYGYTF. The DNA of the CDR3 is TGCGCCAGCAGTGATAACCAGGGGGCGTTTTATGGCTACACCTTC. The V call is TRBV10-2, the J call TRBJ1-2, with TRBD1 identical over 8 bases. V was clipped by 3 bases and J by 5 bases; unmatched bases: 8. This CDR3 region has 15 residues. Germline V gene lookup returns CDR1 WSHSY and CDR2 SAAADI.